A selection of T cell receptor beta chains follows, all from one sample in a study of blood T cell repertoires in COVID-19. Sequencing was performed with immunoSEQ multiplex PCR; in TCRdb, only in-frame clones are kept and a portion is missing. The sample has roughly 250,000 clones, approximately 90% seen once. Sequencing was carried out using peripheral blood. These receptor sequences come from a man aged 25-45 years with acute or convalescent COVID-19. Each CDR3 is given with its conserved first and last residue. The D gene is left open where the match is weak.

>TRBJ1-5|NA|TRBV2
TGTGCCAGCAGTGAATTGGGACTCGGCAATCAGCCCCAGCATTTT
CASSELGLGNQPQHF
>TRBJ2-7|TRBD1|TRBV20-1
TGCAGTGCGGGGGACAGTTACGAGCAGTACTTC
CSAGDSYEQYF
>TRBJ1-5|NA|TRBV10-2
TGCGCCAGCAGTCAACAGGGCAATCAGCCCCAGCATTTT
CASSQQGNQPQHF
>TRBJ2-7|TRBD2|TRBV3-1/TRBV3-2
TGTGCCAGCAGCCAAGGACCCGTGCGGGAGGGCTACGAGCAGTACTTC
CASSQGPVREGYEQYF
>TRBJ1-5|NA|TRBV29-1
TGCAGCGTCCTTAATGACTATCAGCCCCAGCATTTT
CSVLNDYQPQHF
>TRBJ2-5|NA|TRBV2
TGTGCCAGCAGTGAAAACACCTACCAAGAGACCCAGTACTTC
CASSENTYQETQYF
>TRBJ1-2|TRBD1|TRBV6-5
TGTGCCAGCAGTCCCGCTCTAGGGGACAGGGGGCCGTACACCTTC
CASSPALGDRGPYTF
>TRBJ2-1|TRBD1|TRBV7-3
TGTGCCAGCACAAAGACAGGGATAGGTCTGTTCTTC
CASTKTGIGLFF
>TRBJ2-7|NA|TRBV7-9
TGTGCCAGCAGCTCTAAGGACAGCTCCTACGAGCAGTACTTC
CASSSKDSSYEQYF
>TRBJ1-2|NA|TRBV28
TGTGCCAGCAGTTTTAATCCTAGTCGAGACTATGGCTACACCTTC
CASSFNPSRDYGYTF